This is a list of T cell receptor beta chains from one sample in a study of beta chain features in type 1 diabetes. Here immunoSEQ multiplex PCR was the method, and the copy in TCRdb shows in-frame clones only, minus some. Of roughly 150,000 clones listed, more than 60% are singletons. Sequenced: naive CD4+ T cells from blood. The receptors derive from a man aged 30-40 years with type 1 diabetes. Both conserved end residues are part of each CDR3. The D gene is left open where the match is weak. Rows give clone size only sometimes, using once, few, many, or a class for an expanded clone.

D,size,V,J,CDR3,DNA
.,.,TRBV2,TRBJ2-3,CASSPRDTQYF,TGTGCCAGCAGTCCCAGAGATACGCAGTATTTT
.,.,TRBV18,TRBJ2-2,CASSPITAAGNTGELFF,TGTGCCAGCTCACCAATCACCGCCGCCGGGAACACCGGGGAGCTGTTTTTT
TRBD1,few,TRBV2,TRBJ1-2,CASRDRVTGYTF,TGTGCCAGCAGGGACAGGGTCACTGGCTACACCTTC
.,.,TRBV21-1,TRBJ2-1,CASSKGSRTNEQFF,TGTGCCAGCAGCAAAGGGAGTAGGACGAATGAGCAGTTCTTC
TRBD2,.,TRBV10-3,TRBJ2-5,CAIEEGRDETQYF,TGTGCCATCGAAGAGGGGAGGGATGAGACCCAGTACTTC
.,.,TRBV7-6,TRBJ2-7,CASRPRQGSLGEQYF,TGTGCCAGCAGGCCCCGGCAGGGGTCGTTAGGCGAGCAGTACTTC
TRBD2,.,TRBV30,TRBJ2-3,CAWSVSRTSGGAADTQYF,TGTGCCTGGAGTGTATCTCGGACTAGCGGGGGGGCTGCGGATACGCAGTATTTT
.,few,TRBV29-1,TRBJ2-7,CSVGRAPYEQYF,TGCAGCGTTGGCAGGGCGCCCTACGAGCAGTACTTC
.,.,TRBV10-3,TRBJ2-7,CAISESKRGDSYEQYF,TGTGCCATCAGTGAGTCGAAACGGGGTGACTCCTACGAGCAGTACTTC
.,.,TRBV18,TRBJ2-7,CASSSLLGEQYF,TGTGCCAGCTCAAGTCTTCTGGGCGAGCAGTACTTC
TRBD1,.,TRBV29-1,TRBJ2-7,CSVEDLTGGGYEQYF,TGCAGCGTTGAAGACCTGACAGGGGGAGGCTACGAGCAGTACTTC
.,.,TRBV7-9,TRBJ2-7,CASSFQYEQYF,TGTGCCAGCAGCTTTCAATACGAGCAGTACTTC
.,.,TRBV30,TRBJ1-1,CAWKITGSMTEAFF,TGTGCCTGGAAGATTACAGGGTCAATGACTGAAGCTTTCTTT
.,.,TRBV29-1,TRBJ1-1,CSVLAGVNTEAFF,TGCAGCGTTCTGGCAGGGGTGAACACTGAAGCTTTCTTT
.,.,TRBV9,TRBJ1-1,CASSVVEQFTEAFF,TGTGCCAGCAGCGTAGTTGAACAGTTCACTGAAGCTTTCTTT
.,.,TRBV7-9,TRBJ2-2,CASTKHGTGELFF,TGTGCCAGCACCAAACACGGCACCGGGGAGCTGTTTTTT
TRBD2,.,TRBV12-5,TRBJ2-1,CASGFILAGGLNEQFF,TGTGCTAGTGGTTTTATACTAGCGGGGGGGTTAAATGAGCAGTTCTTC
.,.,TRBV30,TRBJ2-4,CAWGRGGDIQYF,TGTGCCTGGGGGCGGGGAGGCGACATTCAGTACTTC
.,.,TRBV7-2,TRBJ2-1,CASSVYNEQFF,TGTGCCAGCAGCGTCTACAATGAGCAGTTCTTC